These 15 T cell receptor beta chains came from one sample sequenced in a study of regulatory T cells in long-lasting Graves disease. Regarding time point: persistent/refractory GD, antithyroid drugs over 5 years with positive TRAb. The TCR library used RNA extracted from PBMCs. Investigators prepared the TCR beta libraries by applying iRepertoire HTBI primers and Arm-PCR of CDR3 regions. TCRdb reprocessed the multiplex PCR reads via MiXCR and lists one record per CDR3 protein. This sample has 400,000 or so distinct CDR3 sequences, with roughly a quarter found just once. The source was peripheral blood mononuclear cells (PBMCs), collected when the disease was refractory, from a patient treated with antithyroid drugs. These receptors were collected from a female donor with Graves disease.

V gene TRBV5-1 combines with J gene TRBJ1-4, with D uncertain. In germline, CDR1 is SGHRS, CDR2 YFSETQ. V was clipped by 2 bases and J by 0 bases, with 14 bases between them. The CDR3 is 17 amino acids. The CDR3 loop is CASSFADQATTNEKLFF. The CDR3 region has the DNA TGCGCCAGCAGCTTTGCGGACCAAGCCACAACTAATGAAAAACTGTTTTTT.

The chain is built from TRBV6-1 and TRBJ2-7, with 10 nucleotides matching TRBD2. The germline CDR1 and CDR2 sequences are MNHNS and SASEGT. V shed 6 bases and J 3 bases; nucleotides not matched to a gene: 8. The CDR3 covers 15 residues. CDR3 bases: TGTGCCAGCAGGGGACGGACTAGCGGCCACTACGAGCAGTACTTC. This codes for CASRGRTSGHYEQYF.

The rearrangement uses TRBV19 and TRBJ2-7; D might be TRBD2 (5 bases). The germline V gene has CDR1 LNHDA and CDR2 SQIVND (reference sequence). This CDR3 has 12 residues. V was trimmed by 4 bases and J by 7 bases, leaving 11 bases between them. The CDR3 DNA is TGTGCCAGTAGTAGCATCGGAGGAGAGCAGTACTTC. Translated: CASSSIGGEQYF. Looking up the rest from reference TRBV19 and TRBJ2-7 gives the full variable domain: DGGITQSPKYLFRKEGQNVTLSCEQNLNHDAMYWYRQDPGQGLRLIYYSQIVNDFQKGDIAEGYSVSREKKESFPLTVTSAQKNPTAFYLCASSSIGGEQYFGPGTRLTVT.

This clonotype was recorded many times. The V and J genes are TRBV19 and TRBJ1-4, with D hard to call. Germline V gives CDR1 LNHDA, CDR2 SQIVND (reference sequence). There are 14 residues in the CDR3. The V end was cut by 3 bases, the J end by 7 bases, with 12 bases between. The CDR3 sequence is CASSMAQSGEKLFF. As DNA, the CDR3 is TGTGCCAGTAGTATGGCGCAATCCGGTGAAAAACTGTTTTTT.

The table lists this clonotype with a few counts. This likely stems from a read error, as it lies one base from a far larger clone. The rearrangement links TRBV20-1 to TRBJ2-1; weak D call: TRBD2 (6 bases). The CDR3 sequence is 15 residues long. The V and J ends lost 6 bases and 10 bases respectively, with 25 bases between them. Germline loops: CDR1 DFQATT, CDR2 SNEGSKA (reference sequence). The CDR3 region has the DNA TGCAGTGCGGAACAAAATGCGGGACCGCTCCACGAGCAGTTCTTC. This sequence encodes CSAEQNAGPLHEQFF.

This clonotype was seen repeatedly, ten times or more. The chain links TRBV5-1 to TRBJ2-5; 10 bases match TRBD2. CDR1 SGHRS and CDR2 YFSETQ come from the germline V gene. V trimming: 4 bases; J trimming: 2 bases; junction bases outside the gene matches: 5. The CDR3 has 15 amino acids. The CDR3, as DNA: TGCGCCAGCAGCCGTTTACTAGCGGGACAAGAGACCCAGTACTTC. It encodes CASSRLLAGQETQYF.

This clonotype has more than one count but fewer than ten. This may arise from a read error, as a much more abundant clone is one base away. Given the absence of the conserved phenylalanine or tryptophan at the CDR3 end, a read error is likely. CDR3 loop: CASSPAGQGYEQYY. In nucleotides, the CDR3 is TGTGCCAGCAGCCCAGCGGGACAGGGATACGAGCAGTACTAC. The rearrangement links TRBV12-3 or TRBV12-4 to TRBJ2-7, with 9 bases fitting TRBD1. This CDR3 contains 14 residues. Trimming removed 6 bases from V and 4 bases from J; junction bases left unmatched: 7.

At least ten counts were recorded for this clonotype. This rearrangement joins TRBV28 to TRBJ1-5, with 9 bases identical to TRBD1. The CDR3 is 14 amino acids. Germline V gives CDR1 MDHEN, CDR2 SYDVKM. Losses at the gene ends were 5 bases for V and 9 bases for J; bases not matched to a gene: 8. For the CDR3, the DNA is TGTGCCAGCAGTCGGACAGGGGCAAGGGGGCCCCAGCATTTT. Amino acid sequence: CASSRTGARGPQHF.

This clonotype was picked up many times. Written as DNA, the CDR3 is TGTGCCAGCAGAGCCGGGACGTCTGGCTCCTATAATTCACCCCTCCACTTT. Protein product: CASRAGTSGSYNSPLHF. The rearrangement uses TRBV2 and TRBJ1-6; the D gene is possibly TRBD1 (5 bases). The CDR3 has 17 residues. Trimming took 6 bases from V and 0 from J, leaving 15 bases between them. Germline CDR1 is SNHLY and CDR2 is FYNNEI.

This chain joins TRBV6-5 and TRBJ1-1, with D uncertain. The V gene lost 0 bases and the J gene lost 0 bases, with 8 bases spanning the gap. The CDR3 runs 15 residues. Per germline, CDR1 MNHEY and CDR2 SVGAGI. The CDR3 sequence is CASSYSNLMNTEAFF. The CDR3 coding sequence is TGTGCCAGCAGTTACTCGAACCTTATGAACACTGAAGCTTTCTTT.

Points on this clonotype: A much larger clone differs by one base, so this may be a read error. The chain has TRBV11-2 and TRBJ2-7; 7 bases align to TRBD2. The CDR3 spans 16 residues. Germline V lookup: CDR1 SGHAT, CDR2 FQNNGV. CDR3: CASSLVGGSRSYKQYF. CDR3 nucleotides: TGTGCCAGCAGCTTAGTCGGCGGGAGCAGGTCCTACAAGCAGTACTTC. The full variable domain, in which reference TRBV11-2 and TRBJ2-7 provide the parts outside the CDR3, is EAGVAQSPRYKIIEKRQSVAFWCNPISGHATLYWYQQILGQGPKLLIQFQNNGVVDDSQLPKDRFSAERLKGVDSTLKIQPAKLEDSAVYLCASSLVGGSRSYKQYFGPGTRLTVT.

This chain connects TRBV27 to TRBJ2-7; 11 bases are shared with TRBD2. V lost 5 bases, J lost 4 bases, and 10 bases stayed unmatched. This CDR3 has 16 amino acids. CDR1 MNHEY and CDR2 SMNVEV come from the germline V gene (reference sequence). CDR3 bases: TGTGCCAGCAGTCCGCGGCTAGCGGGAGGTGGATACGAGCAGTACTTC. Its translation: CASSPRLAGGGYEQYF.

As DNA, the CDR3 is TGCAGCGCCCAGAGCTCCTACGAGCAGTACTTC. Translating gives CSAQSSYEQYF. The rearrangement joins TRBV29-1 to TRBJ2-7; D unclear. Germline CDR1 and CDR2: SQVTM and ANQGSEA. Trimming stripped 7 bases from V and 0 bases from J, with 7 bases between. The CDR3 totals 11 residues.

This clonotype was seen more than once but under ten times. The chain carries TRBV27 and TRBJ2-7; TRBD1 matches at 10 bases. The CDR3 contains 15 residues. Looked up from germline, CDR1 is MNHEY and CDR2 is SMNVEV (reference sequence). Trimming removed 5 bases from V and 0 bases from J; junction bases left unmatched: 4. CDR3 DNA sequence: TGTGCCAGCAGTCAGGGACAGGGGAACTCCTACGAGCAGTACTTC. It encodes CASSQGQGNSYEQYF.

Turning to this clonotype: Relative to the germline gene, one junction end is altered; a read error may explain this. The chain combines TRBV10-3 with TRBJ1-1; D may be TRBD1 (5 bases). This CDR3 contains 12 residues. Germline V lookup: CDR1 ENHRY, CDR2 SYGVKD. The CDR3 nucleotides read TGCTCAGCTGGGGTTCAGGGATCTGAAGCTTTCTTT. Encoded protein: CSAGVQGSEAFF.